These 15 T cell receptor beta chains were all obtained from the same sample, sequenced in a study of cytomegalovirus exposure and HLA in healthy donors. This PCR relied on a set of 60 Vbeta primers and 13 Jbeta primers. Method: immunoSEQ multiplex PCR; TCRdb's copy keeps in-frame clones and lacks some. The table includes around 130,000 clones, about 73% detected once. Material for sequencing was PBMCs. The receptors shown here come from a woman in her fifties or sixties in good health and CMV-seropositive.

This clone was seen only once. The V call is TRBV4-2, the J call TRBJ2-7; D is perhaps TRBD2 (6 bases). V lost 0 bases, J lost 6 bases, and 12 bases lay in between. The germline V gene encodes CDR1 LGHNA and CDR2 YNFKEQ. The CDR3 totals 14 residues. CDR3 DNA sequence: TGTGCCAGCAGCCAAGATCGCGGGACCGCCGAGCAGTACTTC. Translating it yields CASSQDRGTAEQYF.

The V and J genes are TRBV7-2 and TRBJ2-5; unclear D gene. CDR1 and CDR2 from the germline V gene are SGHTA and FQGNSA. Trimming removed 1 base at V and 4 bases at J, with 13 bases between. This CDR3 comprises 15 residues. This CDR3 is CASSLDPSRVETQYF. In DNA form, the CDR3 reads TGTGCCAGCAGCTTAGACCCTAGTCGGGTAGAGACCCAGTACTTC.

The chain employs TRBV2 and TRBJ1-3; no clear D gene. Germline CDR1 reads SNHLY; CDR2 reads FYNNEI. The CDR3 sequence is 16 residues long. V was trimmed by 3 bases and J by 1 base, leaving 13 bases between them. The DNA for the CDR3 is TGTGCCAGCAGTGATCCCCCCCTCCTATCTGGAAACACCATATATTTT. Translation gives CASSDPPLLSGNTIYF.

The chain carries TRBV27 and TRBJ1-5; D unresolved. This CDR3 has 14 amino acids. Germline V gene data show CDR1 as MNHEY and CDR2 as SMNVEV (reference sequence). The ends were cut back, 3 bases at V and 6 bases at J, with 12 bases in the middle. The CDR3 nucleotides are TGTGCCAGCAGTTTCCGCCCTGCAGGTCAGCCCCAGCATTTT. This gives the protein CASSFRPAGQPQHF.

This chain links TRBV18 with TRBJ1-1, with D unclear. Deletions cut 2 bases from V and 0 bases from J, with 10 bases between. CDR3 size: 15 residues. Germline V gene lookup returns CDR1 KGHSH and CDR2 LQKENI. CDR3 amino acids: CASSPSRAVNTEAFF. Written as DNA, the CDR3 is TGTGCCAGCTCACCATCCCGAGCCGTGAACACTGAAGCTTTCTTT.

This rearrangement joins TRBV5-6 to TRBJ1-1, with TRBD1 as a possible D gene (6 bases). The ends were cut back, 4 bases at V and 1 base at J, with 11 bases in the middle. This CDR3 has 14 amino acids. Germline V gives CDR1 SGHDT, CDR2 YYEEEE. CDR3 nucleotide sequence: TGTGCCAGCAGCCCGACAGGTTCGAACACTGAAGCTTTCTTT. Residues: CASSPTGSNTEAFF.

The chain couples TRBV18 to TRBJ1-4; a possible D gene is TRBD1 (5 bases). The CDR3 is 14 amino acids. V was cut by 5 bases and J by 1 base, with 8 bases left in between. CDR1 is KGHSH, CDR2 LQKENI, per germline. The CDR3 nucleotides read TGTGCCAGCTCAGAGACAGAAACTAATGAAAAACTGTTTTTT. This encodes CASSETETNEKLFF.

The V gene is TRBV19, the J gene TRBJ2-7; 7 nucleotides align to TRBD1. This CDR3 region has 13 residues. CDR1 and CDR2 from the germline V gene are LNHDA and SQIVND (reference sequence). V gave up 4 bases and J gave up 7 bases; unmatched junction bases: 7. The DNA of the CDR3 is TGTGCCAGTAGTAAGAGGGGGCGCGGGGAGCAGTACTTC. This translates into CASSKRGRGEQYF.

The CDR3 region has the DNA TGTGCCAGCAGGACAACAGGGACGAACACCGGGGAGCTGTTTTTT. The encoded protein is CASRTTGTNTGELFF. This chain joins TRBV6-5 and TRBJ2-2, with D tentatively TRBD1 (6 bases). The V and J ends lost 6 bases and 0 bases respectively, with 11 bases between them. Germline CDR1 MNHEY, CDR2 SVGAGI. The CDR3 is 15 residues long.

The V and J genes are TRBV18 and TRBJ1-1, with 9 positions matching TRBD1. The V gene's germline CDR1 is KGHSH and CDR2 LQKENI. V dropped 3 bases and J dropped 10; count of bases not matched to a gene: 6. The CDR3 covers 13 residues. The CDR3 DNA sequence: TGTGCCAGCTCACCCGGACAGGGGAGTGGAGCTTTCTTT. This encodes CASSPGQGSGAFF.

This clone was counted only a few times. The rearrangement joins TRBV7-2 to TRBJ2-7; D unresolved. The germline V gene has CDR1 SGHTA and CDR2 FQGNSA. V was clipped by 4 bases and J by 6 bases, with 10 bases between them. There are 12 residues in the CDR3. The CDR3 nucleotides read TGTGCCAGCAGCTCCGATGCGAGCGAGCAGTACTTC. It translates to CASSSDASEQYF.

A few counts support this clone. This sequence joins TRBV11-3 and TRBJ2-5, with 12 bases aligning to TRBD2. J was trimmed by 1 base and V by 5 bases; bases with no gene match: 11. Germline lookup yields CDR1 SGHNT and CDR2 YENEEA. The CDR3 runs 18 residues. This CDR3 reads CASSPWTELAGGQETQYF. CDR3 sequence (DNA): TGTGCCAGCAGCCCATGGACCGAACTAGCGGGGGGCCAAGAGACCCAGTACTTC.

J is TRBJ2-5 and V is TRBV5-1, with D maybe TRBD2 (6 bases). The CDR3 is made up of 14 amino acids. Deletions cut 4 bases from V and 1 base from J, with 11 bases between. Germline V gene sequence: CDR1 SGHRS, CDR2 YFSETQ. CDR3 coding DNA: TGCGCCAGCAGCCCCCCGGGACTCCAAGAGACCCAGTACTTC. It codes for CASSPPGLQETQYF. Drawing the rest from reference TRBV5-1 and TRBJ2-5, the complete variable domain is KAGVTQTPRYLIKTRGQQVTLSCSPISGHRSVSWYQQTPGQGLQFLFEYFSETQRNKGNFPGRFSGRQFSNSRSEMNVSTLELGDSALYLCASSPPGLQETQYFGPGTRLLVL.

The rearrangement joins TRBV6-4 to TRBJ2-1; 14 bases map to TRBD2. The germline V gene encodes CDR1 MRHNA and CDR2 SNTAGT. The CDR3 has 17 amino acids. The V segment lost 0 bases and the J segment 5 bases; nucleotides outside the gene matches: 3. The CDR3 reads CASSDSGTSGGNNEQFF. The CDR3, as DNA: TGTGCCAGCAGTGACTCGGGGACTAGCGGGGGTAACAATGAGCAGTTCTTC.

The chain recombines TRBV7-2 with TRBJ2-4; D may be TRBD1 (6 bases). V lost 5 bases and J 8 bases, leaving 16 bases between the germline ends. The CDR3 loop spans 14 amino acids. Germline CDR1 reads SGHTA; CDR2 reads FQGNSA. The CDR3 nucleotides are TGTGCCAGCAGCCGACAGGCCCGAGGAGACATTCAGTACTTC. Its translation: CASSRQARGDIQYF. Variable domain in full (rest from reference TRBV7-2 and TRBJ2-4): GAGVSQSPSNKVTEKGKDVELRCDPISGHTALYWYRQSLGQGLEFLIYFQGNSAPDKSGLPSDRFSAERTGGSVSTLTIQRTQQEDSAVYLCASSRQARGDIQYFGAGTRLSVL.